This TCR beta chain was identified during a study of blood T cell repertoires in COVID-19 (TCRdb year 2020). For the study in its entirety: The collaborator samples originated in the United States, Italy and Spain and spanned the acute and convalescent phases of COVID-19. The material from the prospective study consisted of cDNA or gDNA derived from T cells, B-cell-depleted T cells, or PBMCs. Deeply sampled blood TCRbeta repertoires from subjects exposed to, actively infected with, or recovered from COVID-19 were included in the dataset. The repertoires were released in a freely available public database meant as a resource for research on the immune response to SARS-CoV-2. The samples were drawn from the first 160 participants of the ongoing ImmuneRACE study and from more than 1,000 subjects provided by 6 global collaborators. Sample metadata almost always included a de-identified subject ID, COVID-19 status, age in years and sex. HLA class I and class II types, where available, came from metadata supplied by the sample provider rather than from assay-based typing. Points the paper makes about the study in general: How much clinical and demographic metadata was included differed by source and by participant, and the metadata was provided uncurated.

Comments on this clone: There is no known antigen for this receptor. Nothing much larger sits one base from this clone, and base qualities are not available.

The CDR3 goes from the cysteine to the phenylalanine over 16 residues. Just the 48-base CDR3 DNA is kept, in frame starting at base 1. At the junction V is shortened by 0 bases and J by 0 bases, with 9 bases in between. Via the germline V gene (reference sequence), CDR1 is GTSNPN and CDR2 SVGIG. Each collaborating institution followed its own protocols to collect whole blood in K2EDTA tubes. Collaborator samples were shipped for TCRbeta analysis as frozen whole blood, isolated PBMCs, or DNA extracted from either sample type. TCRbeta CDR3 regions were amplified from genomic DNA using the immunoSEQ Assay, a bias-controlled multiplex PCR. Processing in the source paper ran as follows. Within the assay, amplification of reference gene primers was used to estimate how many nucleated cells each sample contained. To quantify the absolute abundance of each unique TCRbeta CDR3 rearrangement, sequence reads were collapsed and filtered. For each sample, productive Simpson clonality was calculated by taking the square root of Simpson's diversity index across productive rearrangements. In TCRdb, the immuneACCESS table is reduced to in-frame sequences with V and J assigned. These tables do not hold every clone; where another copy was compared, an unresolved V gene accounts for under half, and the others remain unexplained. The D gene and trimming were derived from the DNA, and the V and J assignments and clone size from that table. Here the sample has 29,000 or so clones; about 91% occur a single time. Around 2.4% of the sample rests with the top ten.

Sequenced sample: peripheral blood. Recombination connected TRBV30 to TRBJ2-6, and possibly TRBD1, on 6 matching bases. The TCR sequence derives from a man aged 45 to 65 with active COVID-19. This receptor carries the CDR3 CAWSVGAPSGANVLTF. The DNA reads as follows: TGTGCCTGGAGTGTGGGGGCTCCCTCTGGGGCCAACGTCCTGACTTTC.